The next 24 T cell receptor beta chains were all read from a single sample in a study of cytomegalovirus exposure and HLA in healthy donors. A multiplex PCR was run with 60 Vbeta primers and 13 Jbeta primers. The repertoire was sequenced with immunoSEQ multiplex PCR; TCRdb's copy has only in-frame clones and lacks some. The table has 60,000 to 85,000 clones, about 79% seen once. Sequencing was performed on PBMCs. Receptor source: a man aged 40-49 years in good health and CMV-seronegative.

The rearrangement joins TRBV5-1 to TRBJ1-2; D not resolved. In germline, CDR1 is SGHRS, CDR2 YFSETQ. CDR3 length: 18 residues. Deletions cut 1 base from V and 1 base from J, with 20 bases between. CDR3 residues: CASSLLPGLGTSNYGYTF. The CDR3 nucleotides read TGCGCCAGCAGCTTGCTGCCAGGTCTGGGAACTAGTAACTATGGCTACACCTTC.

J is TRBJ1-4 and V is TRBV28; 7 positions agree with TRBD1. Germline CDR1 and CDR2: MDHEN and SYDVKM. CDR3 size: 15 residues. V trimming: 6 bases; J trimming: 8 bases; junction bases outside the gene matches: 12. Here the CDR3 DNA reads TGTGCCAGCAGCTCGAGGCAGGGGGTATGGGAAAAACTGTTTTTT. Its protein is CASSSRQGVWEKLFF.

The chain employs TRBV10-3 and TRBJ1-5; D is possibly TRBD1 (6 bases). Germline V gives CDR1 ENHRY, CDR2 SYGVKD. Trimming shortened V by 2 bases and J by 4 bases, and 9 bases separated the two germline ends. The CDR3 extends over 14 amino acids. CDR3 amino acids: CAISEGQSNQPQHF. The CDR3 DNA sequence: TGTGCCATCAGTGAGGGACAGAGTAATCAGCCCCAGCATTTT.

The chain uses TRBV7-9 and TRBJ2-1; possibly TRBD2 for D (5 bases). The CDR3 has 13 residues. The ends were cut back, 5 bases at V and 8 bases at J, with 13 bases in the middle. Germline assignment: CDR1 SEHNR and CDR2 FQNEAQ (reference sequence). Here the CDR3 DNA reads TGTGCCAGCAGCAAATCCGCGGGCTATGAGCAGTTCTTC. Its protein product is CASSKSAGYEQFF.

The chain couples TRBV6-5 to TRBJ1-6, with 9 nucleotides matching TRBD1. J was trimmed by 9 bases and V by 4 bases; bases with no gene match: 7. The CDR3 runs 15 residues. Germline lookup yields CDR1 MNHEY and CDR2 SVGAGI. The chain's CDR3 is CASSSGQGSISPLHF. CDR3 coding DNA: TGTGCCAGCAGTTCAGGACAGGGGTCGATTTCACCCCTCCACTTT.

The gene calls are TRBV6-1 and TRBJ2-2, with 8 bases fitting TRBD1. V was pared by 8 bases and J by 5 bases, with 10 bases of the junction left unmatched. Germline CDR1 MNHNS, CDR2 SASEGT. CDR3 size: 15 residues. The CDR3 DNA sequence: TGTGCCAGCCTCCGAGGACAGGGTGAGACCGGGGAGCTGTTTTTT. It translates to CASLRGQGETGELFF.

This chain links TRBV28 with TRBJ1-5; D gene unclear. Germline-derived CDR1 and CDR2 are MDHEN and SYDVKM. Trimming removed 3 bases at V and 3 bases at J, with 9 bases between. CDR3 length: 14 residues. CDR3 region: CASSFQTPNQPQHF. The CDR3 DNA reads as TGTGCCAGCAGTTTCCAGACACCCAATCAGCCCCAGCATTTT.

J is TRBJ2-2 and V is TRBV28, with a tentative D call TRBD1 (6 bases). V was cut by 6 bases and J by 0 bases, with 20 bases left in between. CDR1 is MDHEN, CDR2 SYDVKM, per germline. The CDR3 runs 18 residues. The CDR3 here is CASSPKKTGAPNTGELFF. CDR3 sequence (DNA): TGTGCCAGCAGCCCAAAAAAGACAGGAGCCCCGAACACCGGGGAGCTGTTTTTT.

V gene TRBV5-1 combines with J gene TRBJ2-1; D possibly corresponds to TRBD2 (6 bases). The length of the CDR3 is 15 residues. With 0 bases removed from V and 9 bases from J, the gap between germline ends came to 16 bases. Per the germline V gene, CDR1 is SGHRS and CDR2 is YFSETQ. In DNA, the CDR3 is TGCGCCAGCAGCTTGGCCGGGGGAGTTTACGGTGAGCAGTTCTTC. It translates to CASSLAGGVYGEQFF.

The chain combines TRBV19 with TRBJ1-4; no reliable D call. The CDR3 has 17 residues. Trimming stripped 10 bases from V and 2 bases from J, with 23 bases between. The V gene's germline CDR1 is LNHDA and CDR2 SQIVND (reference sequence). In DNA form, the CDR3 reads TGTGCCACCTCAACAAGGGAGGCTCATTTGACTAATGAAAAACTGTTTTTT. This codes for CATSTREAHLTNEKLFF.

This clone was observed a handful of times. The junction departs from the called germline gene at one end, perhaps through a read error. V usage is TRBV25-1 and J usage is TRBJ2-6; 12 nucleotides match TRBD2. Looked up from germline, CDR1 is MGHDK and CDR2 is SYGVNS. The CDR3 length is 18 residues. The CDR3 DNA follows: TGTGCCAGCAGTGACGGACTAGCGGGACGCTCTGGGGCCAACGGCCTGACTTTC. It translates to CASSDGLAGRSGANGLTF.

This chain joins TRBV7-6 and TRBJ1-3; the match to TRBD1 covers 9 bases. The V gene's germline CDR1 is SGHVS and CDR2 FNYEAQ. This CDR3 has 16 amino acids. The ends lost 4 bases at V and 1 base at J; junction bases unmatched: 5. This CDR3 is CASSSRTGVSGNTIYF. CDR3 in DNA: TGTGCCAGCAGCTCTCGGACAGGGGTATCTGGAAACACCATATATTTT.

Comments on this clone: A read error may account for a junction end that differs from germline. This chain joins TRBV9 and TRBJ2-1; tentatively, D is TRBD1 (6 bases). Germline values: CDR1 SGDLS, CDR2 YYNGEE. The CDR3 consists of 14 residues. The CDR3 bases are TGTGCCAGCAGCCTACAGGACAGCCTCAATCAGCAGTTCTTC. Translation: CASSLQDSLNQQFF.

V gene TRBV12-5 combines with J gene TRBJ1-5, with TRBD1 matching 7 bases. Trimming cost V 2 bases and J 4 bases; bases outside gene matches: 2. This CDR3 spans 14 amino acids. Germline CDR1 LGHNT, CDR2 FRNRAP. In DNA form, the CDR3 reads TGTGCTAGTGGTTTGCCACAGGGGAATCAGCCCCAGCATTTT. Its protein product is CASGLPQGNQPQHF.

The rearrangement links TRBV7-3 to TRBJ2-1, with 9 nucleotides matching TRBD2. CDR1 is SGHTA, CDR2 FQGTGA, per germline. The CDR3 is 16 residues long. V shed 0 bases, J shed 10 bases, and the junction held 10 bases outside the gene matches. The CDR3 sequence: CASSLTGGGRAEEQFF. The CDR3 DNA reads TGTGCCAGCAGCTTAACCGGTGGCGGGAGGGCCGAAGAGCAGTTCTTC.

The chain combines TRBV5-4 with TRBJ1-3; D not certain. CDR1 is SGHNT, CDR2 YYREEE, per germline (reference sequence). The CDR3 runs 17 residues. V lost 3 bases, J lost 0 bases, and 16 bases lay in between. The CDR3 is CASSSGVMRGSGNTIYF. In nucleotides, the CDR3 is TGTGCCAGCAGCTCGGGTGTGATGCGGGGCTCTGGAAACACCATATATTTT. Full variable domain (outside the CDR3, taken from reference TRBV5-4 and TRBJ1-3): ETGVTQSPTHLIKTRGQQVTLRCSSQSGHNTVSWYQQALGQGPQFIFQYYREEENGRGNFPPRFSGLQFPNYSSELNVNALELDDSALYLCASSSGVMRGSGNTIYFGEGSWLTVV.

This chain links TRBV19 with TRBJ1-3; 7 bases agree with TRBD1. The CDR3 covers 14 residues. Germline CDR1 and CDR2: LNHDA and SQIVND (reference sequence). Trimming took 10 bases from V and 4 from J; bases not matched to a gene: 10. CDR3 nucleotides: TGTGCCACGTTCGACAGGGCAGGCGGAAACACCATATATTTT. It is translated as CATFDRAGGNTIYF.

This sequence joins TRBV7-9 and TRBJ2-6, with unresolved D. CDR3 size: 16 residues. Looked up from germline, CDR1 is SEHNR and CDR2 is FQNEAQ (reference sequence). Trimming stripped 9 bases from V and 2 bases from J, with 17 bases between. The DNA of the CDR3 is TGTGCCAGGTCGGGTTCACTCGCTCCTGGGGCCAACGTCCTGACTTTC. Translated: CARSGSLAPGANVLTF.

The genes are TRBV7-3 and TRBJ2-7, with D maybe TRBD1 (6 bases). This CDR3 has 13 residues. Deletions cut 5 bases from V and 6 bases from J, with 14 bases between. Looked up from germline, CDR1 is SGHTA and CDR2 is FQGTGA. The CDR3 coding sequence is TGTGCCAGCAGCCCAGGGCGAGGGGGCGAGCAGTACTTC. Residues: CASSPGRGGEQYF. Full variable domain (rest looked up from reference TRBV7-3 and TRBJ2-7): GAGVSQTPSNKVTEKGKYVELRCDPISGHTALYWYRQSLGQGPEFLIYFQGTGAADDSGLPNDRFFAVRPEGSVSTLKIQRTERGDSAVYLCASSPGRGGEQYFGPGTRLTVT.

This clone was observed a handful of times. This chain links TRBV19 with TRBJ1-5, with D maybe TRBD1 (6 bases). The ends were cut back, 7 bases at V and 5 bases at J, with 12 bases in the middle. This CDR3 is 13 amino acids long. Germline V gene lookup returns CDR1 LNHDA and CDR2 SQIVND (reference sequence). The DNA for the CDR3 is TGTGCCAGTACCACATCAGGGGATCAGCCCCAGCATTTT. Translation gives CASTTSGDQPQHF.

The rearrangement joins TRBV5-1 to TRBJ2-7; maybe TRBD1 (6 bases). Germline V gene lookup returns CDR1 SGHRS and CDR2 YFSETQ. V lost 0 bases to trimming and J lost 5 bases, with 12 bases between them. This CDR3 contains 14 residues. In DNA form, the CDR3 reads TGCGCCAGCAGCTTGGGCCCAGGGGCCCACGAGCAGTACTTC. Translating gives CASSLGPGAHEQYF.

This clone occurred once. The chain employs TRBV27 and TRBJ2-1; 8 bases match TRBD2. The germline V gene has CDR1 MNHEY and CDR2 SMNVEV (reference sequence). V lost 6 bases, J lost 3 bases, and 7 bases stayed unmatched. This CDR3 has 15 residues. The CDR3 loop reads CASSSPGLDYNEQFF. In DNA form, the CDR3 reads TGTGCCAGCAGCTCCCCGGGACTAGACTACAATGAGCAGTTCTTC.

This clone showed up just a few times. This chain joins TRBV5-1 and TRBJ2-1, with D hard to call. The length of the CDR3 is 12 residues. The ends were cut back, 4 bases at V and 3 bases at J, with 5 bases in the middle. From germline, CDR1 is SGHRS and CDR2 YFSETQ. In nucleotides, the CDR3 is TGCGCCAGCAGCCTATACTACAATGAGCAGTTCTTC. Protein product: CASSLYYNEQFF.

The J gene is TRBJ2-3, the V gene TRBV5-1; possible D gene TRBD2, 5 bases. The length of the CDR3 is 15 residues. Germline lookup yields CDR1 SGHRS and CDR2 YFSETQ. The V end lost 0 bases, the J end lost 2 bases, and 10 bases lay between the germline ends. DNA for the CDR3: TGCGCCAGCAGCTTGGAAGCGGACCTCACAGATACGCAGTATTTT. Its translation is CASSLEADLTDTQYF.